The clone carrying this T cell receptor beta chain was observed at least ten times. The target antigen is unknown. TCRdb analysed the 5' RACE reads with MiXCR anew, one entry per CDR3 protein. In the table there are 95,000 to 100,000 distinct CDR3 sequences, roughly 6% of which are singletons. The data derive from a study of T cells after yellow fever vaccination. The germline V and J ends were trimmed by 6 bases and 2 bases, with 18 bases remaining between them. CDR3 size: 16 residues. Study conclusions and caveats: Boosting was followed by the reappearance of most primary-vaccination clones (around 95% CD4, 85% to 90% CD8).

The sequencing here drew on CD8+ T cells sorted from PBMCs, taken 10 days after the yellow fever booster vaccination. The receptor's source is a man younger than 35 who received the YFV17D yellow fever vaccine. V and J are TRBV12-3 or TRBV12-4 and TRBJ2-3; D may be TRBD1 (6 bases). The CDR3: CASSPTGLKNTDTQYF. The CDR3 coding sequence is TGTGCCAGCAGCCCAACAGGGCTTAAAAACACAGATACGCAGTATTTT.